The rows below give T cell receptor beta chains drawn from one sample of a study of PD-1 blockade in classical Hodgkin lymphoma. Clones were read by immunoSEQ multiplex PCR, and TCRdb kept only the in-frame ones, dropping some. The sample lists roughly 6,800 clones; about 77% were seen once. The sequencing used peripheral blood mononuclear cells (PBMCs), collected before the second cycle of nivolumab. These receptors were obtained from a human donor with classical Hodgkin lymphoma. CDR3s include the opening cysteine and the closing phenylalanine or tryptophan. Fields, in order: J gene, clone size, V gene, D gene, CDR3 protein, CDR3 DNA. A D gene is named only where the DNA matches it firmly. Not every row has a clone size; where given, it reads once, few, many or a size class.

J: TRBJ2-7; size: -; V: TRBV2; D: -; CDR3: CASSEARAVYEQYF; DNA: TGTGCCAGCAGTGAAGCGCGGGCCGTCTACGAGCAGTACTTC
J: TRBJ1-2; size: -; V: TRBV4-3; D: -; CDR3: CASSQDYATAVYGYTF; DNA: TGCGCCAGCAGCCAAGATTACGCCACAGCCGTCTATGGCTACACCTTC
J: TRBJ2-1; size: -; V: TRBV28; D: -; CDR3: CASSYDEQFF; DNA: TGTGCCAGCAGTTACGATGAGCAGTTCTTC
J: TRBJ1-1; size: -; V: TRBV28; D: TRBD1; CDR3: CASSLDPPGGGFYTEAFF; DNA: TGTGCCAGCAGTCTCGACCCGCCGGGAGGGGGCTTTTACACTGAAGCTTTCTTT
J: TRBJ1-2; size: once; V: TRBV10-2; D: -; CDR3: CASRGLRQTYGYTF; DNA: TGCGCCAGCAGGGGCCTGAGACAGACCTATGGCTACACCTTC
J: TRBJ1-1; size: few; V: TRBV6-5; D: TRBD1; CDR3: CASSYATQGARAFF; DNA: TGTGCCAGCAGTTACGCTACACAGGGGGCTCGCGCTTTCTTT
J: TRBJ2-1; size: -; V: TRBV28; D: -; CDR3: CASSPPGGNEQFF; DNA: TGTGCCAGCAGTCCCCCAGGAGGGAATGAGCAGTTCTTC
J: TRBJ1-4; size: -; V: TRBV7-8; D: -; CDR3: CASSRGRSNEKLFF; DNA: TGTGCCAGCAGCAGAGGACGGAGTAATGAAAAACTGTTTTTT
J: TRBJ1-2; size: few; V: TRBV6-5; D: TRBD1; CDR3: CASTFSGGFGYTF; DNA: TGTGCCAGCACCTTCTCAGGGGGCTTCGGCTACACCTTC
J: TRBJ1-2; size: -; V: TRBV18; D: -; CDR3: CASPTGATIEGGYTF; DNA: TGTGCCAGCCCAACCGGGGCCACCATAGAGGGTGGCTACACCTTC
J: TRBJ1-2; size: -; V: TRBV28; D: TRBD1; CDR3: CASSSGTGAYYGYTF; DNA: TGTGCCAGCAGTTCCGGGACAGGGGCCTACTATGGCTACACCTTC
J: TRBJ2-1; size: -; V: TRBV9; D: TRBD2; CDR3: CASTSPTSGNNEQFF; DNA: TGTGCCAGCACCAGCCCGACTAGCGGGAACAATGAGCAGTTCTTC
J: TRBJ2-4; size: few; V: TRBV5-8; D: -; CDR3: CASSPGPGIQYF; DNA: TGTGCCAGCAGCCCAGGACCTGGCATTCAGTACTTC
J: TRBJ1-3; size: once; V: TRBV5-1; D: -; CDR3: CASSLVGQGSGNTIYF; DNA: TGCGCCAGCAGCTTGGTAGGTCAGGGCAGTGGAAACACCATATATTTT
J: TRBJ1-3; size: -; V: TRBV6-5; D: -; CDR3: CASRGPGNTIYF; DNA: TGTGCCAGCAGGGGGCCTGGAAACACCATATATTTT
J: TRBJ1-1; size: -; V: TRBV5-1; D: -; CDR3: CASSLVQTGGRVNTEAFF; DNA: TGCGCCAGCAGCTTGGTACAGACTGGTGGCAGGGTGAACACTGAAGCTTTCTTT
J: TRBJ2-2; size: few; V: TRBV12-5; D: -; CDR3: CASGWAPGTRDTGELFF; DNA: TGTGCTAGTGGTTGGGCCCCAGGGACGCGAGACACCGGGGAGCTGTTTTTT
J: TRBJ2-3; size: few; V: TRBV27; D: TRBD2; CDR3: CASNRAGGLDTQYF; DNA: TGTGCCAGCAATCGAGCGGGAGGATTAGATACGCAGTATTTT
J: TRBJ1-4; size: -; V: TRBV28; D: -; CDR3: CASMGNLGGKLFF; DNA: TGTGCCAGCATGGGAAATTTGGGTGGAAAACTGTTTTTT
J: TRBJ2-3; size: -; V: TRBV5-1; D: -; CDR3: CASTPRGSTDTQYF; DNA: TGCGCCAGCACCCCGCGGGGTAGCACAGATACGCAGTATTTT
J: TRBJ1-1; size: -; V: TRBV6-6; D: -; CDR3: CASIDESFMNTEAFF; DNA: TGTGCCAGCATAGATGAGAGTTTCATGAACACTGAAGCTTTCTTT
J: TRBJ2-7; size: -; V: TRBV18; D: -; CDR3: CASSQGAFLYEQYF; DNA: TGTGCCAGCTCACAAGGGGCGTTCCTCTACGAGCAGTACTTC
J: TRBJ1-1; size: -; V: TRBV2; D: -; CDR3: CASRRGTEAFF; DNA: TGTGCCAGCAGGCGGGGGACTGAAGCTTTCTTT
J: TRBJ2-7; size: -; V: TRBV5-8; D: -; CDR3: CASSSRVGEQYF; DNA: TGTGCCAGCAGCTCTAGGGTGGGAGAGCAGTACTTC
J: TRBJ1-1; size: -; V: TRBV13; D: -; CDR3: CASSLSVQGTEAFF; DNA: TGTGCCAGCAGCTTGTCAGTGCAGGGGACTGAAGCTTTCTTT